This entry describes one TCR beta chain. The antigen is not known. The data belong to a study of cytomegalovirus exposure and HLA in healthy donors. In the study overall: The use of the same platform for the 90 to 150 validation repertoires and the 550 to 850 first-cohort repertoires was reported by a later analysis. General study findings and limits: Rare TCR sequences dominated, though some public TCRs recurred in many donors. The classifier, whose performance was assessed in both the original and validation cohorts, reportedly diagnosed cytomegalovirus status with high specificity and sensitivity.

The repertoire was sequenced with immunoSEQ multiplex PCR; TCRdb's copy has only in-frame clones and lacks some. The data show about 70,000 clones, nearly 95% seen once. The CDR3 runs 14 residues. Per the germline V gene, CDR1 is WNHNN and CDR2 is SYGVQD (reference sequence). Trimming cost V 0 bases and J 3 bases; bases outside gene matches: 1. Sequencing was performed on PBMCs. The V call is TRBV10-1, the J call TRBJ2-5; 7 bases align to TRBD2. This receptor was identified in a man aged 18 to 30 in good health and CMV-seropositive. This CDR3 reads CASSESGGKETQYF. The CDR3 DNA is TGCGCCAGCAGTGAGTCGGGAGGGAAAGAGACCCAGTACTTC.